These T cell receptor beta chains were read from a single sample in a study of shared clonotypes between healthy human individuals. Clones were sequenced by immunoSEQ multiplex PCR, and TCRdb holds only the in-frame ones, with some missing. The table has 950,000 to 1,100,000 clones, about 84% seen once. The source material was memory CD4+ T cells from PBMCs. These receptors were obtained from a young man in good health. Some clones in this sample may be carry-over from other donors' samples. Both conserved end residues are part of each CDR3. The order of the fields is clone size, J gene, D gene, V gene, CDR3 DNA, CDR3 protein. The D gene is left open where the match is weak. For some rows the clone size is stated as once, few or many, or as a class when expanded; others skip it.

abundance: -; j_gene: TRBJ2-7; d_gene: -; v_gene: TRBV30; CDR3nt: TGTGCCTGGCACCTGGCGGGGATCTCCTACGAGCAGTACTTC; CDR3aa: CAWHLAGISYEQYF
abundance: -; j_gene: TRBJ2-5; d_gene: -; v_gene: TRBV9; CDR3nt: TGTGCCAGCAGCGTTGGGCTGGCGCATGGGGAGACCCAGTACTTC; CDR3aa: CASSVGLAHGETQYF
abundance: -; j_gene: TRBJ2-7; d_gene: TRBD2; v_gene: TRBV2; CDR3nt: TGTGCCAGCAGTGAACAGCGGGAGCTTTACGAGCAGTACTTC; CDR3aa: CASSEQRELYEQYF
abundance: -; j_gene: TRBJ1-2; d_gene: -; v_gene: TRBV6-1; CDR3nt: TGTGCCAGCAGTGAATTCGGGGTCTATGGCTACACCTTC; CDR3aa: CASSEFGVYGYTF
abundance: -; j_gene: TRBJ1-3; d_gene: TRBD1; v_gene: TRBV27; CDR3nt: TGTGCCAGCAGTATCAGGGGGTCGGGGGGAAACACCATATATTTT; CDR3aa: CASSIRGSGGNTIYF
abundance: -; j_gene: TRBJ1-2; d_gene: TRBD1; v_gene: TRBV18; CDR3nt: TGTGCCAGCTCATCTTCGCAGGGGGCAGGCTATGGCTACACCTTC; CDR3aa: CASSSSQGAGYGYTF
abundance: once; j_gene: TRBJ1-5; d_gene: TRBD1; v_gene: TRBV10-3; CDR3nt: TGTGCCATCAGGGACAGGGGACCCGGGGCAGCCCAGCATTTT; CDR3aa: CAIRDRGPGAAQHF
abundance: -; j_gene: TRBJ2-5; d_gene: -; v_gene: TRBV30; CDR3nt: TGTGCCTGGAGTTCGAAAGGGGGAGTGCGAGAGACCCAGTACTTC; CDR3aa: CAWSSKGGVRETQYF
abundance: -; j_gene: TRBJ1-2; d_gene: -; v_gene: TRBV28; CDR3nt: TGTGCCAGCAGTTTCGGGGGGCAAGGCTATGGCTACACCTTC; CDR3aa: CASSFGGQGYGYTF
abundance: few; j_gene: TRBJ2-1; d_gene: -; v_gene: TRBV9; CDR3nt: TGTGCCAGCAGCGCTGAGCCCGGGACCCACAATGAGCAGTTCTTC; CDR3aa: CASSAEPGTHNEQFF
abundance: -; j_gene: TRBJ1-2; d_gene: -; v_gene: TRBV28; CDR3nt: TGTGCCAGCAGTTTATTGGCAGGGCCACGGCGACTTTATGGCTACACCTTC; CDR3aa: CASSLLAGPRRLYGYTF
abundance: -; j_gene: TRBJ2-5; d_gene: TRBD1; v_gene: TRBV2; CDR3nt: TGTGCCAGCAGTGTGGGGCCGGGCAGGGGGCAAGAGACCCAGTACTTC; CDR3aa: CASSVGPGRGQETQYF
abundance: -; j_gene: TRBJ1-3; d_gene: -; v_gene: TRBV5-6; CDR3nt: TGTGCCAGCAGCCTGTGGACAGTCGAAACGACCATATATTTT; CDR3aa: CASSLWTVETTIYF
abundance: -; j_gene: TRBJ2-3; d_gene: -; v_gene: TRBV9; CDR3nt: TGTGCCAGCAGCGTATCCCCCCAGGGAGATACGCAGTATTTT; CDR3aa: CASSVSPQGDTQYF
abundance: -; j_gene: TRBJ1-2; d_gene: -; v_gene: TRBV7-2; CDR3nt: TGTGCCAGCAGCCTAGGGCAGGGTGTGGACTATGGCTACACCTTC; CDR3aa: CASSLGQGVDYGYTF
abundance: -; j_gene: TRBJ1-4; d_gene: -; v_gene: TRBV29-1; CDR3nt: TGCAGCGCTGGAGAATCGGATGAAAAACTGTTTTTT; CDR3aa: CSAGESDEKLFF
abundance: -; j_gene: TRBJ2-1; d_gene: TRBD1; v_gene: TRBV4-1; CDR3nt: TGCGCCACCAGGGGGAGCGTGTGGGACAATGAGCAGTTCTTC; CDR3aa: CATRGSVWDNEQFF
abundance: -; j_gene: TRBJ2-7; d_gene: TRBD2; v_gene: TRBV6-1; CDR3nt: TGTGCCAGCGAGGACGGCGGGAGCCTATACGAGCAGTACTTC; CDR3aa: CASEDGGSLYEQYF
abundance: -; j_gene: TRBJ2-1; d_gene: TRBD2; v_gene: TRBV5-4; CDR3nt: TGTGCCAGCAGCATGGGACTAGCGGGAGGGCCCGATGAGCAGTTCTTC; CDR3aa: CASSMGLAGGPDEQFF
abundance: -; j_gene: TRBJ2-3; d_gene: TRBD1; v_gene: TRBV11-3; CDR3nt: TGTGCCAGCAGCCCATCATATCCGGGACAGGGCGGAGGTGCGCAGTATTTT; CDR3aa: CASSPSYPGQGGGAQYF
abundance: -; j_gene: TRBJ2-3; d_gene: -; v_gene: TRBV28; CDR3nt: TGTGCCAGCAGTTTATGGCCCCCCGATACGCAGTATTTT; CDR3aa: CASSLWPPDTQYF
abundance: few; j_gene: TRBJ1-6; d_gene: TRBD1; v_gene: TRBV6-5; CDR3nt: TGTGCCGGCAGTTACCAGGGGGCGAAAGGTTCACCCCCCCACTTT; CDR3aa: CAGSYQGAKGSPPHF
abundance: few; j_gene: TRBJ1-1; d_gene: TRBD1; v_gene: TRBV2; CDR3nt: TGTGCCAGCAGCGGGGACAGGATGAACACTGAAGCTTTCTTT; CDR3aa: CASSGDRMNTEAFF
abundance: -; j_gene: TRBJ2-6; d_gene: TRBD1; v_gene: TRBV7-2; CDR3nt: TGTGCCAGCAGCTCCGCCGGGACAGGGGGAAGTGGGGCCAACGTCCTGACTTTC; CDR3aa: CASSSAGTGGSGANVLTF
abundance: -; j_gene: TRBJ2-1; d_gene: -; v_gene: TRBV4-2; CDR3nt: TGTGCCAGCACGCCCGTTGGGACGACCAACAATGAGCAGTTCTTC; CDR3aa: CASTPVGTTNNEQFF
abundance: -; j_gene: TRBJ2-1; d_gene: -; v_gene: TRBV12-5; CDR3nt: TGTGCTAGTGGCACAACTAGTTACAATGAGCAGTTCTTC; CDR3aa: CASGTTSYNEQFF
abundance: -; j_gene: TRBJ2-1; d_gene: -; v_gene: TRBV11-3; CDR3nt: TGTGCCAGCAGCTTGGCCTCTAGGAGGAATGAGCAGTTCTTC; CDR3aa: CASSLASRRNEQFF
abundance: -; j_gene: TRBJ1-3; d_gene: -; v_gene: TRBV7-2; CDR3nt: TGTGCCAGCAGCTTGAACGCCCACCGTGGAAACACCATATATTTT; CDR3aa: CASSLNAHRGNTIYF
abundance: few; j_gene: TRBJ2-5; d_gene: -; v_gene: TRBV28; CDR3nt: TGTGCCAGCAGATCAATGGGCTCACAAGAGACCCAGTACTTC; CDR3aa: CASRSMGSQETQYF
abundance: -; j_gene: TRBJ1-2; d_gene: -; v_gene: TRBV5-4; CDR3nt: TGTGCCAGCAGCCCGGGGCAGGATGGCTACACCTTC; CDR3aa: CASSPGQDGYTF
abundance: -; j_gene: TRBJ1-1; d_gene: -; v_gene: TRBV5-1; CDR3nt: TGCGCCAGCTACTTTAAAGTCGGGGGGCAAATGAACACTGAAGCTTTCTTT; CDR3aa: CASYFKVGGQMNTEAFF
abundance: -; j_gene: TRBJ1-2; d_gene: TRBD1; v_gene: TRBV6-6; CDR3nt: TGTGCCAGCAGTGCCGACAGGGTGGGCGGCTACACCTTC; CDR3aa: CASSADRVGGYTF
abundance: -; j_gene: TRBJ1-1; d_gene: -; v_gene: TRBV28; CDR3nt: TGTGCCAGCAGTTCCACAAGGGAGAAAGAAGCTTTCTTT; CDR3aa: CASSSTREKEAFF
abundance: -; j_gene: TRBJ1-3; d_gene: TRBD1; v_gene: TRBV5-1; CDR3nt: TGCGCCAGCAGCGTACACTCAGGGGGCGAAAACACCATATATTTT; CDR3aa: CASSVHSGGENTIYF
abundance: -; j_gene: TRBJ2-2; d_gene: -; v_gene: TRBV7-2; CDR3nt: TGTGCCAGCAGCCGGACAGGGAGGGGCACCGGGGAGCTGTTTTTT; CDR3aa: CASSRTGRGTGELFF
abundance: -; j_gene: TRBJ1-6; d_gene: -; v_gene: TRBV14; CDR3nt: TGTGCCAGCAGCCAAGCCGGACGGTATAATTCACCCCTCCACTTT; CDR3aa: CASSQAGRYNSPLHF
abundance: -; j_gene: TRBJ2-7; d_gene: TRBD1; v_gene: TRBV18; CDR3nt: TGTGCCAGCTCACCAGCGACAGGGGGGTCCTACGAGCAGTACTTC; CDR3aa: CASSPATGGSYEQYF
abundance: -; j_gene: TRBJ1-1; d_gene: TRBD1; v_gene: TRBV6-6; CDR3nt: TGTGCCAGCAGTTATGGAACAGGGGGTGCACTGGCAGCTTTCTTT; CDR3aa: CASSYGTGGALAAFF
abundance: -; j_gene: TRBJ2-1; d_gene: -; v_gene: TRBV7-8; CDR3nt: -; CDR3aa: CASSRSSGLQRNEQFF
abundance: -; j_gene: TRBJ1-1; d_gene: -; v_gene: TRBV5-6; CDR3nt: TGTGCCAGCAGCTTGCGGAGGGCAGAGCAAGCTTTCTTT; CDR3aa: CASSLRRAEQAFF
abundance: once; j_gene: TRBJ1-3; d_gene: TRBD1; v_gene: TRBV6-1; CDR3nt: TGTGCCAGCAGTGAACTGGGACAGGGGAACACCATATATTTT; CDR3aa: CASSELGQGNTIYF
abundance: -; j_gene: TRBJ2-1; d_gene: -; v_gene: TRBV7-6; CDR3nt: TGTGCCAGCAGCCCAGGGAACTCCTACAATGAGCAGTTCTTC; CDR3aa: CASSPGNSYNEQFF
abundance: -; j_gene: TRBJ2-1; d_gene: -; v_gene: TRBV23-1; CDR3nt: TGCGCCAGCAGTCAATTCACCACAGGCGCAGTCTACAATGAGCAGTTCTTC; CDR3aa: CASSQFTTGAVYNEQFF
abundance: -; j_gene: TRBJ2-5; d_gene: -; v_gene: TRBV5-1; CDR3nt: TGCGCCAGCAGCCGCCACCAACAAGAGACCCAGTACTTC; CDR3aa: CASSRHQQETQYF
abundance: -; j_gene: TRBJ2-7; d_gene: -; v_gene: TRBV10-3; CDR3nt: TGTGCCATCAGTGAGCCGTGGGGCCGGGGGCCGCTCGGGGAGCAGTACTTC; CDR3aa: CAISEPWGRGPLGEQYF
abundance: -; j_gene: TRBJ2-6; d_gene: -; v_gene: TRBV27; CDR3nt: TGTGCCAGCAGCCATCGATCATCTGGGGCCAACGTCCTGACTTTC; CDR3aa: CASSHRSSGANVLTF
abundance: -; j_gene: TRBJ2-5; d_gene: -; v_gene: TRBV2; CDR3nt: TGTGCCAGCAGTGAAGGTGGAGAGACCCAGTACTTC; CDR3aa: CASSEGGETQYF
abundance: -; j_gene: TRBJ2-2; d_gene: -; v_gene: TRBV7-6; CDR3nt: TGTGCCAGCAGCTCCGTCACGGGAGCTGGGGAGCTGTTTTTT; CDR3aa: CASSSVTGAGELFF
abundance: -; j_gene: TRBJ2-3; d_gene: -; v_gene: TRBV2; CDR3nt: TGTGCCAGCAGTGAAAGGGCGGATACGCAGTATTTT; CDR3aa: CASSERADTQYF